The 24 T cell receptor beta chains below were found in one sample sequenced in a study of spatial heterogeneity in lung cancer. A single record per CDR3 protein comes from TCRdb applying MiXCR to the 5' RACE reads. The table has some 78,000 distinct CDR3 sequences, approximately 8.1% seen once. Noted time point: sample taken at primary tumor resection. The source was PBMCs, collected at surgery. The receptors here all came from a male donor with early-stage non-small cell lung cancer.

There are a few counts of this clonotype. The genes are TRBV11-1 and TRBJ2-7; TRBD2 matches 12 bases. The germline V gene encodes CDR1 SGHAT and CDR2 FQDESV (reference sequence). The CDR3 is 15 residues long. With V trimmed by 4 bases and J by 3 bases, 4 bases remained unmatched. The CDR3 is CASSSTSGRSYEQYF. CDR3 nucleotides: TGTGCCAGCAGCTCGACTAGCGGGAGAAGCTACGAGCAGTACTTC.

This clonotype was counted a few times. J is TRBJ2-3 and V is TRBV6-2 or TRBV6-3; TRBD2 matches at 13 bases. With 4 bases clipped from V and 4 bases from J, the junction kept 11 bases outside the gene matches. The CDR3 is made up of 18 amino acids. The germline CDR1 and CDR2 sequences are MNHEY and SVGEGT. The CDR3 DNA sequence: TGTGCCAGCAGTTCCGGGACTAGCGGGACCCCGTCCGCAGATACGCAGTATTTT. It encodes CASSSGTSGTPSADTQYF.

The table lists this clonotype with many counts. One junction end disagrees with the germline gene, perhaps due to a read error. The J gene is TRBJ1-1, the V gene TRBV3-1; the D is unclear. The CDR3 loop spans 17 amino acids. Germline V gives CDR1 LGHDT, CDR2 YNNKEL (reference sequence). CDR3 protein: CASTQGLILSMNTEAFF. In nucleotides, the CDR3 is TGTGCCAGCACCCAAGGCCTTATACTTTCTATGAACACTGAAGCTTTCTTT.

This clonotype was found many times. The rearrangement joins TRBV5-1 to TRBJ2-7; D perhaps matches TRBD2 (6 bases). Deletions cut 3 bases from V and 6 bases from J, with 16 bases between. The CDR3 sequence is 14 residues long. CDR1 and CDR2 (germline): SGHRS, YFSETQ. CDR3 amino acids: CASSSGMGGLEQYF. The CDR3 DNA sequence: TGCGCCAGCAGCTCCGGGATGGGGGGACTCGAGCAGTACTTC. Full variable domain (rest looked up from reference TRBV5-1 and TRBJ2-7): KAGVTQTPRYLIKTRGQQVTLSCSPISGHRSVSWYQQTPGQGLQFLFEYFSETQRNKGNFPGRFSGRQFSNSRSEMNVSTLELGDSALYLCASSSGMGGLEQYFGPGTRLTVT.

This clonotype was counted ten times or more. This rearrangement joins TRBV7-2 to TRBJ2-5; 10 bases align to TRBD1. Trimming cost V 5 bases and J 4 bases; bases outside gene matches: 7. CDR1 SGHTA and CDR2 FQGNSA come from the germline V gene. CDR3 length: 15 residues. The DNA for the CDR3 is TGTGCCAGCAGCCGACAGGGGGCAGGCAGAGAGACCCAGTACTTC. It specifies CASSRQGAGRETQYF.

This clonotype was detected a few times. The gene calls are TRBV18 and TRBJ2-5; TRBD1 is a possible D gene (6 bases). Germline lookup yields CDR1 KGHSH and CDR2 LQKENI. Trimming stripped 2 bases from V and 3 bases from J, with 10 bases between. The CDR3 sequence is 14 residues long. The CDR3 DNA is TGTGCCAGCTCACCATCGACAGGAGAAGAGACCCAGTACTTC. Translation: CASSPSTGEETQYF.

This clonotype was recorded many times. The chain links TRBV24-1 to TRBJ2-3; 9 bases match TRBD1. The CDR3 contains 15 residues. V lost 2 bases, J lost 4 bases, and 3 bases stayed unmatched. The germline gives CDR1 KGHDR, CDR2 SFDVKD. The CDR3: CATSDSTGGADTQYF. CDR3 sequence (DNA): TGTGCCACCAGTGATTCCACAGGGGGCGCAGATACGCAGTATTTT.

This clonotype was counted at least ten times. The chain has TRBV20-1 and TRBJ1-6; D is ambiguous. V lost 0 bases and J lost 5, with 11 bases in between. The CDR3 covers 15 residues. The germline gives CDR1 DFQATT, CDR2 SNEGSKA (reference sequence). The CDR3 region is CSARDRSGDNSPLHF. The CDR3 nucleotides are TGCAGTGCTAGAGATCGATCGGGTGATAATTCACCCCTCCACTTT.

This clonotype was picked up many times. The chain combines TRBV29-1 with TRBJ1-5; D remains unclear. V gave up 4 bases and J gave up 3 bases, with 10 bases separating them. The germline V gene has CDR1 SQVTM and CDR2 ANQGSEA. This CDR3 region has 13 residues. This CDR3 reads CSVVVQNNQPQHF. In DNA form, the CDR3 reads TGCAGCGTTGTTGTCCAGAACAATCAGCCCCAGCATTTT. Full variable domain (missing parts from reference TRBV29-1 and TRBJ1-5): SAVISQKPSRDICQRGTSLTIQCQVDSQVTMMFWYRQQPGQSLTLIATANQGSEATYESGFVIDKFPISRPNLTFSTLTVSNMSPEDSSIYLCSVVVQNNQPQHFGDGTRLSIL.

This clonotype was detected only a few times. V usage is TRBV7-9 and J usage is TRBJ2-7; no reliable D call. Between the trimmed V and J ends, which lost 1 base and 3 bases, there was a span of 7 bases. Germline assignment: CDR1 SEHNR and CDR2 FQNEAQ (reference sequence). The length of the CDR3 is 13 residues. The CDR3 region has the DNA TGTGCCAGCAGCTTAGTCTCAGGCTACGAGCAGTACTTC. The encoded protein is CASSLVSGYEQYF.

Ten or more counts support this clonotype. The rearrangement links TRBV7-3 to TRBJ2-1; D is ambiguous. The CDR3 is 13 residues long. Germline loops: CDR1 SGHTA, CDR2 FQGTGA. Trimming left V 5 bases short and J 9 bases short, with 14 bases between. CDR3 in amino acids: CASSPDFRGEQFF. The DNA for the CDR3 is TGTGCCAGCAGCCCCGACTTCCGCGGTGAGCAGTTCTTC.

This clonotype was recorded many times. DNA for the CDR3: TGTGCCAGCAACCCCGGTACCCGAAATGAGCAGTTCTTC. Translating gives CASNPGTRNEQFF. The chain uses TRBV12-3 or TRBV12-4 and TRBJ2-1; D uncertain. Trimming stripped 7 bases from V and 7 bases from J, with 14 bases between. This CDR3 region has 13 residues.

This clonotype was recorded only once. The chain has TRBV12-3 or TRBV12-4 and TRBJ2-6; tentatively, D is TRBD2 (5 bases). This CDR3 has 17 residues. V lost 6 bases to trimming and J lost 0 bases, with 15 bases between them. CDR3 region: CASSFGVGVSGANVLTF. CDR3 in DNA: TGTGCCAGCAGCTTCGGGGTAGGAGTCTCTGGGGCCAACGTCCTGACTTTC.

This clonotype was counted ten times or more. V gene TRBV2 combines with J gene TRBJ1-5; no clear D gene. The germline CDR1 and CDR2 sequences are SNHLY and FYNNEI. The V end was cut by 3 bases, the J end by 4 bases, with 4 bases between. The CDR3 contains 12 residues. The CDR3 protein is CASSDRNQPQHF. The CDR3, as DNA: TGTGCCAGCAGTGACAGAAATCAGCCCCAGCATTTT.

This clonotype was seen repeatedly, ten times or more. The chain employs TRBV10-3 and TRBJ2-6; 7 bases fit TRBD1. The length of the CDR3 is 17 residues. V shed 7 bases, J shed 0 bases, and the junction held 9 bases outside the gene matches. The V gene's germline CDR1 is ENHRY and CDR2 SYGVKD. CDR3 coding DNA: TGTGCCATCACCCAAGGGGGCACCTTCTCTGGGGCCAACGTCCTGACTTTC. Residues: CAITQGGTFSGANVLTF.

This clonotype has a count of ten or more. V is TRBV6-5 and J is TRBJ2-7, with D perhaps matching TRBD1 (5 bases). The length of the CDR3 is 15 residues. V was trimmed by 0 bases and J by 5 bases, leaving 14 bases between them. CDR1 is MNHEY and CDR2 is SVGAGI in the germline V gene. This chain's CDR3 is CASSYSWSQGNEQYF. CDR3 bases: TGTGCCAGCAGTTACTCATGGTCCCAGGGTAACGAGCAGTACTTC.

This clonotype was observed at least ten times. The CDR3 loop is CASSLTPDTQYF. Here the CDR3 DNA reads TGCGCCAGCAGCCTGACCCCCGATACGCAGTATTTT. The gene calls are TRBV5-1 and TRBJ2-3, with D unresolved. V was pared by 4 bases and J by 6 bases, with 9 bases between. Germline-derived CDR1 and CDR2 are SGHRS and YFSETQ. The CDR3 consists of 12 residues.

This clonotype was recorded at least ten times. V usage is TRBV29-1 and J usage is TRBJ1-1; D gene unclear. With 5 bases removed from V and 3 bases from J, the gap between germline ends came to 10 bases. Per germline, CDR1 SQVTM and CDR2 ANQGSEA. The CDR3 is 12 amino acids. CDR3: CSVLLRDTEAFF. Written as DNA, the CDR3 is TGCAGCGTTCTACTTCGCGACACTGAAGCTTTCTTT.

The V call is TRBV6-5, the J call TRBJ2-1; the match to TRBD2 covers 10 bases. The CDR3 loop spans 16 amino acids. Trimming took 5 bases from V and 8 from J; bases not matched to a gene: 12. From germline, CDR1 is MNHEY and CDR2 SVGAGI. CDR3 in amino acids: CASSKTAGGPSDEQFF. CDR3 sequence (DNA): TGTGCCAGCAGTAAGACAGCGGGAGGGCCCTCGGATGAGCAGTTCTTC.

In its sample, this clonotype was seen many times. The rearrangement links TRBV27 to TRBJ1-5; D gene ambiguous. The CDR3 has 13 amino acids. The V gene's germline CDR1 is MNHEY and CDR2 SMNVEV (reference sequence). Trimming removed 8 bases from V and 0 bases from J, with 8 bases in between. The CDR3 coding sequence is TGTGCCAGCGCCGGCTATAGCAATCAGCCCCAGCATTTT. Amino acid sequence: CASAGYSNQPQHF.

This clonotype was counted only a few times. The V gene is TRBV7-9, the J gene TRBJ2-5; 12 nucleotides match TRBD2. Losses at the gene ends were 5 bases for V and 2 bases for J; bases not matched to a gene: 3. The germline CDR1 and CDR2 sequences are SEHNR and FQNEAQ (reference sequence). The CDR3 loop spans 15 amino acids. Here the CDR3 reads CASSPGLAGQETQYF. The CDR3 DNA reads as TGTGCCAGCAGCCCCGGACTAGCGGGACAAGAGACCCAGTACTTC.

The chain recombines TRBV7-6 with TRBJ1-6; the match to TRBD1 covers 12 bases. Germline values: CDR1 SGHVS, CDR2 FNYEAQ. Losses at the gene ends were 6 bases for V and 7 bases for J; bases not matched to a gene: 4. The CDR3 contains 15 residues. The CDR3 nucleotides read TGTGCCAGCAGGCGGGACAGGGGGCAGAATTCACCCCTCCACTTT. It yields the protein CASRRDRGQNSPLHF.

This clonotype was observed at least ten times. The gene calls are TRBV7-2 and TRBJ2-1; 11 nucleotides line up with TRBD2. The ends lost 5 bases at V and 7 bases at J; junction bases unmatched: 10. The germline CDR1 and CDR2 sequences are SGHTA and FQGNSA. This CDR3 comprises 16 residues. As DNA, the CDR3 is TGTGCCAGCAGCCTAACTGGGTCTAGCGGGAGGAATGAGCAGTTCTTC. Protein sequence: CASSLTGSSGRNEQFF.

At least ten counts were recorded for this clonotype. V and J are TRBV6-2 or TRBV6-3 and TRBJ2-2, with no clear D. Germline CDR1 and CDR2: MNHEY and SVGEGT. CDR3 size: 12 residues. V lost 3 bases and J 4 bases, leaving 3 bases between the germline ends. CDR3 in DNA: TGTGCCAGCAGTTATATCACCGGGGAGCTGTTTTTT. This codes for CASSYITGELFF.